This is a list of T cell receptor beta chains from one sample in a study of blood T cell repertoires in COVID-19. Generated by immunoSEQ multiplex PCR, the TCRdb table keeps only in-frame clones and is missing some. The sample has about 36,000 clones, about nine tenths seen once; the top ten hold 4.8%. Sequencing was done on a sample of peripheral blood. The receptors here all came from a human donor in a cohort sampled during active COVID-19. Both conserved end residues are part of each CDR3. D genes are given only for firm matches. For some rows the clone size is stated as once, few or many, or as a class when expanded; others skip it.

abundance	v_gene	j_gene	d_gene	len	CDR3nt	CDR3aa
.	TRBV19	TRBJ1-5	.	17	TGTGCCAGTAGTATAGATACGGGAGGAGGGGGCAATCAGCCCCAGCATTTT	CASSIDTGGGGNQPQHF
.	TRBV7-2	TRBJ2-2	.	15	TGTGCCAGCAGCTTGGGGACTGCGAACACCGGGGAGCTGTTTTTT	CASSLGTANTGELFF
.	TRBV4-3	TRBJ1-2	TRBD1	16	TGCGCCAGCAGCCAAGCCCGACAGGGCGCTGGGTATGGCTACACCTTC	CASSQARQGAGYGYTF
.	TRBV5-4	TRBJ2-1	TRBD1	13	TGTGCCAGCACGGGACAGGGGGCGCGGGAGCAGTTCTTC	CASTGQGAREQFF
.	TRBV15	TRBJ2-5	TRBD2	16	TGTGCCACCAGCAGCGACGGACTAGCGGGAGGAGAGACCCAGTACTTC	CATSSDGLAGGETQYF
.	TRBV6-5	TRBJ1-6	.	15	TGTGCCAGCAGTTACTCCTCCAGGGTCGGATCACCCCTCCACTTT	CASSYSSRVGSPLHF
.	TRBV5-4	TRBJ2-1	TRBD2	16	TGTGCCAGCAGCTTGGGGACTAGCGGGTCATACAATGAGCAGTTCTTC	CASSLGTSGSYNEQFF
.	TRBV7-2	TRBJ2-3	TRBD2	16	TGTGCCAGCAGCTACTCCGGGACTAGCGTGTCTGATACGCAGTATTTT	CASSYSGTSVSDTQYF
few	TRBV21-1	TRBJ2-1	.	14	TGTGCCAGCAGCAGGAGCGGGAGGGCCCCTGAGCAGTTCTTC	CASSRSGRAPEQFF
few	TRBV27	TRBJ1-5	.	15	TGTGCCAACCGAACCAGGGCAGAATTAAATCAGCCCCAGCATTTT	CANRTRAELNQPQHF
.	TRBV6-6	TRBJ2-1	.	13	TGTGCCAGCAGTTATTCTAGGCTGGAAGAGCAGTTCTTC	CASSYSRLEEQFF
.	TRBV5-1	TRBJ2-5	.	14	TGCGCCAGCAGCTTAGGAGGGAATCAAGAGACCCAGTACTTC	CASSLGGNQETQYF
.	TRBV24-1	TRBJ2-5	TRBD2	17	TGTGCCACCAGTGATTTAGGGTCGGGAGCGGGAAAAGAGACCCAGTACTTC	CATSDLGSGAGKETQYF
.	TRBV11-3	TRBJ1-4	TRBD1	15	TGTGCCAGCAGCCTTGGGACAGGTCGGAATGAAAAACTGTTTTTT	CASSLGTGRNEKLFF
once	TRBV27	TRBJ2-3	TRBD2	16	TGTGCCAGCAGTAAATCAGCGGGAGGGTCCACAGATACGCAGTATTTT	CASSKSAGGSTDTQYF
.	TRBV19	TRBJ1-5	.	11	TGTGCCAGTGGGCGCAATCAGCCCCAGCATTTT	CASGRNQPQHF
.	TRBV28	TRBJ2-5	.	13	TGTGCCAGCAGCACGGTGGTTCCCGAGACCCAGTACTTC	CASSTVVPETQYF
.	TRBV24-1	TRBJ2-1	.	13	TGTGCCACCTCGGGGTTGGGGAACAATGAGCAGTTCTTC	CATSGLGNNEQFF
.	TRBV5-1	TRBJ1-2	TRBD1	14	TGCGCCAGCAGCTTACCGGACAGGACGGGCGGCTACACCTTC	CASSLPDRTGGYTF
.	TRBV6-5	TRBJ2-1	TRBD2	15	TGTGCCAGCACGTCGACTAGCGGGAGGGCCCGAGAGCAGTTCTTC	CASTSTSGRAREQFF
medium-sized	TRBV11-2	TRBJ1-5	.	15	TGTGCCAGCAGCTTTGGTTCAGGGGTGGGTCAGCCCCAGCATTTT	CASSFGSGVGQPQHF
.	TRBV19	TRBJ2-7	.	14	TGTGCCAGTAGCCTCAGGGGCTCTAGGTACGAGCAGTACTTC	CASSLRGSRYEQYF
.	TRBV10-3	TRBJ1-2	TRBD1	13	TGTGCCATCAGACAGGGGGTCGACTATGGCTACACCTTC	CAIRQGVDYGYTF
.	TRBV5-1	TRBJ2-7	.	14	TGCGCCAGCAGCCCTGCGAGGTTCCCCTACGAGCAGTACTTC	CASSPARFPYEQYF
.	TRBV10-3	TRBJ2-2	.	17	TGTGCCATCAGTGAGGTCCCTGGGGAGTTGGGCACCGGGGAGCTGTTTTTT	CAISEVPGELGTGELFF
.	TRBV5-6	TRBJ1-5	.	15	TGTGCCAGCAGCTTACGGGGGGGCCGCAATCAGCCCCAGCATTTT	CASSLRGGRNQPQHF
.	TRBV29-1	TRBJ2-3	.	15	TGCAGCGTTGAAGATCGCCAGGGAAGGTCTCGGGCGCAGTATTTT	CSVEDRQGRSRAQYF
.	TRBV6-2/TRBV6-3	TRBJ1-1	TRBD1	16	TGTGCCAGCAGTTGGACCGGGACAGGGAATGGGAAGGCTGCTTTCTTT	CASSWTGTGNGKAAFF
.	TRBV11-2	TRBJ2-7	TRBD2	15	TGTGCCAGCAGCTCAAGGACTAGCGGGAGTTACGAGCAGTACTTC	CASSSRTSGSYEQYF
.	TRBV6-5	TRBJ1-6	.	15	TGTGCCAGCAGTTACGGCGGGACTAATAATTCACCCCTCCACTTT	CASSYGGTNNSPLHF
.	TRBV5-1	TRBJ1-2	TRBD1	13	TGCGCCAGCAGCTTTCAGGGGGACTATGGCTACACCTTC	CASSFQGDYGYTF
.	TRBV3-1/TRBV3-2	TRBJ2-7	TRBD2	16	TGTGCCAGCAGCCAGGGAGGACTAGCGGGAGTCTACGAGCAGTACTTC	CASSQGGLAGVYEQYF
.	TRBV18	TRBJ2-5	.	14	TGTGCCAGCTCACGTAGCACAGGGTCAGAGACCCAGTACTTC	CASSRSTGSETQYF
.	TRBV11-3	TRBJ2-7	.	12	TGTGCCAGCAGCTTAGGCGAGGCGGAGCAGTACTTC	CASSLGEAEQYF
.	TRBV7-8	TRBJ1-1	.	15	TGTGCCAGCAGCCAACGGGAGTTGATGAACACTGAAGCTTTCTTT	CASSQRELMNTEAFF
.	TRBV5-1	TRBJ2-3	.	12	TGCGCCAGCAGCTTCGAGGGAGATACGCAGTATTTT	CASSFEGDTQYF
.	TRBV19	TRBJ2-1	TRBD2	16	TGTGCCAGTAGTCCTTGGACTAGCGGGAGTTTAGGTGAGCAGTTCTTC	CASSPWTSGSLGEQFF
.	TRBV28	TRBJ2-6	.	19	TGTGCCAGCAGTCCCCCGTTGGGCCTGGAGGGATCTGGGGCCAACGTCCTGACTTTC	CASSPPLGLEGSGANVLTF
.	TRBV19	TRBJ1-4	TRBD1	18	TGTGCCAGTAGTCTAGGGACAGCTCTTTCGGCAACTAATGAAAAACTGTTTTTT	CASSLGTALSATNEKLFF
once	TRBV4-2	TRBJ2-7	TRBD2	15	TGTGCCAGCAGCCAAGCGGCGGGGGGCGCTTACGAGCAGTACTTC	CASSQAAGGAYEQYF
.	TRBV9	TRBJ2-2	TRBD1	17	TGTGCCAGCAGCGTAACCTACAGGGGGATAAGTCCCGGGGAGCTGTTTTTT	CASSVTYRGISPGELFF
.	TRBV7-9	TRBJ1-2	TRBD1	13	TGTGCCAGCAGCGCGGACAGGGTTAATGGCTACACCTTC	CASSADRVNGYTF
.	TRBV7-9	TRBJ2-7	.	19	TGTGCCAGCAGCCTTCACGGGGATAGGTTCTCCCTTCAAATCTACGAGCAGTACTTC	CASSLHGDRFSLQIYEQYF
few	TRBV10-1	TRBJ2-2	TRBD2	15	TGCGCCAGCAGTGAGTCGGGACTAGCGGGAGCGGAGCTGTTTTTT	CASSESGLAGAELFF
.	TRBV7-9	TRBJ2-5	.	14	TGTGCCAGCAGCTTAGGGTCGGGGGAGGAGACCCAGTACTTC	CASSLGSGEETQYF
.	TRBV5-1	TRBJ2-1	TRBD2	16	TGCGCCAGCAGCTTGGGGGGACTAGCGGGAGTGGATGAGCAGTTCTTC	CASSLGGLAGVDEQFF
.	TRBV19	TRBJ1-3	.	15	TGTGCCAGTACCCAGCGAGGCTCCTCTGGAAACACCATATATTTT	CASTQRGSSGNTIYF
.	TRBV7-2	TRBJ2-1	.	12	TGTGCCAGCAGCCCCAGGTACAATGAGCAGTTCTTC	CASSPRYNEQFF
.	TRBV20-1	TRBJ2-3	TRBD1	11	TGCAGTGCTAGACAACAGGGGGGGCAGTATTTT	CSARQQGGQYF
.	TRBV5-1	TRBJ1-4	.	15	TGCGCCAGCAGCACACAGGGCCCGGCTAATGAAAAACTGTTTTTT	CASSTQGPANEKLFF
once	TRBV18	TRBJ1-2	TRBD1	13	TGTGCCAGCTCTGCGGACAGGGTCTATGGCTACACCTTC	CASSADRVYGYTF
.	TRBV24-1	TRBJ1-2	TRBD1	14	TGTGCCACCAGTCCAGCGACAGGGTTTCAGGGCTACACCTTC	CATSPATGFQGYTF
.	TRBV30	TRBJ2-7	.	11	TGTGCCTGGAGTGGCGGATACGAGCAGTACTTC	CAWSGGYEQYF
.	TRBV3-1/TRBV3-2	TRBJ2-1	TRBD2	14	TGTGCCAGCAGCCGGCGGGGGGATCGGAATGAGCAGTTCTTC	CASSRRGDRNEQFF
.	TRBV5-1	TRBJ2-6	.	13	TGCGCCAGCAGTCACTCTGGGGCCAACGTCCTGACTTTC	CASSHSGANVLTF
.	TRBV6-2/TRBV6-3	TRBJ2-7	.	11	TGTGCCAGCAGTTACCTCTACGAGCAGTACTTC	CASSYLYEQYF
.	TRBV5-8	TRBJ1-5	.	14	TGTGCCAGCAGCTTTCAGGCAGGAGGTCAGCCCCAGCATTTT	CASSFQAGGQPQHF
.	TRBV19	TRBJ2-7	TRBD1	14	TGTGCCAGTAGGCTCCGGGACAGGGACTACGAGCAGTACTTC	CASRLRDRDYEQYF
.	TRBV5-1	TRBJ2-1	.	12	TGCGCCAGCAGCTTCACGGTCAATGAGCAGTTCTTC	CASSFTVNEQFF